The following is a T cell receptor beta chain sequence with its context. No antigen is known for it. The PCR ran on 60 Vbeta and 13 Jbeta primers. The table came from immunoSEQ multiplex PCR; TCRdb's copy has only in-frame clones and leaves some out. This table has around 200,000 clones, 80% appearing once. These data originate in a study of cytomegalovirus exposure and HLA in healthy donors. Study details: Early release data held some 79 million unique TCRs from HLA-typed donors.

The study's findings and limits: Presence/absence comparisons presumed near-even sequencing depth among donors. Later, an analysis found that common viral pathogens appeared to be linked with several of the most significant clusters.

Trimming at V came to 1 base and at J to 1 base, leaving 5 bases not matched to a gene. Germline V CDR1 and CDR2: MNHEY, SVGAGI. The CDR3 is 16 residues long. V and J are TRBV6-5 and TRBJ2-7, with 9 bases fitting TRBD1. The sample taken for sequencing was PBMCs. The sequence was collected from a boy between 10 and 17 years old in good health and CMV-seronegative. CDR3 amino acids: CASSYLGQGMSYEQYF. CDR3 in DNA: TGTGCCAGCAGTTACTTGGGACAGGGTATGTCCTACGAGCAGTACTTC.